The 19 T cell receptor beta chains reported below all come from one sample, sequenced in a study of blood T cells in healthy people across ages. Then a second PCR, running about 6 to 12 cycles, was carried out with a sample-barcoded 5' primer and a J-beta primer mix. Via MiXCR, TCRdb re-called the 5' RACE reads, giving one row per CDR3 protein. The sample shows about 970,000 distinct CDR3 sequences, about 51% of them seen only once. The sequenced sample was blood. The source of these receptors is a woman aged 55-70 years in good health.

This clonotype was counted only a few times. This chain uses TRBV20-1 with TRBJ2-1; 13 nucleotides line up with TRBD2. CDR1 is DFQATT and CDR2 is SNEGSKA in the germline V gene (reference sequence). This CDR3 is 14 amino acids long. The V segment lost 6 bases and the J segment 8 bases; nucleotides outside the gene matches: 7. The CDR3 nucleotides read TGCAGTGCAGGAACTAGCGGGAGGGCCTATGAGCAGTTCTTC. It codes for CSAGTSGRAYEQFF.

The rearrangement links TRBV29-1 to TRBJ1-2; tentative D call: TRBD1 (5 bases). Trimming cost V 1 base and J 6 bases, with 12 bases left between them. Germline V gene sequence: CDR1 SQVTM, CDR2 ANQGSEA. The CDR3 sequence is 13 residues long. The CDR3 coding sequence is TGCAGCGTTGAAGTATGGCGGGGGAATGGCTACACCTTC. Translation: CSVEVWRGNGYTF.

This clonotype appeared a few times. This chain connects TRBV9 to TRBJ2-3; unclear D gene. Germline CDR1 reads SGDLS; CDR2 reads YYNGEE. The CDR3 spans 15 residues. V lost 0 bases to trimming and J lost 0 bases, with 8 bases between them. CDR3 in amino acids: CASSVAAVSTDTQYF. The CDR3 DNA is TGTGCCAGCAGCGTAGCTGCGGTTAGCACAGATACGCAGTATTTT.

The V gene is TRBV2, the J gene TRBJ1-5; D possibly corresponds to TRBD1 (6 bases). This CDR3 has 13 amino acids. Germline values: CDR1 SNHLY, CDR2 FYNNEI. V lost 6 bases and J lost 3, with 9 bases in between. The CDR3: CASRQGINQPQHF. Here the CDR3 DNA reads TGTGCCAGCAGACAGGGAATCAATCAGCCCCAGCATTTT.

This clonotype was counted between two and nine times. The chain carries TRBV6-5 and TRBJ1-1, with D possibly TRBD1 on 6 matching bases. Deletions cut 4 bases from V and 8 bases from J, with 17 bases between. Germline V gene sequence: CDR1 MNHEY, CDR2 SVGAGI. The CDR3 consists of 14 residues. The CDR3 spells CASSSDPGASEAFF. CDR3 DNA: TGTGCCAGCAGTTCGGATCCGGGGGCTTCGGAAGCTTTCTTT.

In nucleotides, the CDR3 is TGTGCCACCAGTGATCCGCGCAGGGGTGGTAATGAGCAGTTCTTC. As protein: CATSDPRRGGNEQFF. This chain joins TRBV24-1 and TRBJ2-1; maybe TRBD1 (6 bases). Trimming took off 3 bases at V and 7 bases at J, with 15 bases between the two ends. CDR1 and CDR2 (germline): KGHDR, SFDVKD. This CDR3 region has 15 residues.

The DNA of the CDR3 is TGTGCCAGCAGTTACGAGCGGCTCAACTACGAGCAGTACTTC. Its translation is CASSYERLNYEQYF. The chain joins TRBV6-5 to TRBJ2-7, with D possibly being TRBD2 (5 bases). The ends were cut back, 2 bases at V and 3 bases at J, with 11 bases in the middle. This CDR3 is 14 amino acids long. The germline gives CDR1 MNHEY, CDR2 SVGAGI.

The chain carries TRBV6-2 or TRBV6-3 and TRBJ2-5, with TRBD2 matching over 10 bases. With the DNA end fitting TRBJ2-7 better, the J assignment may be wrong. Germline V gene sequence: CDR1 MNHEY, CDR2 SVGEGT. This CDR3 is built from 17 residues. The CDR3: CASSYLGLADRRNEQYF. CDR3 coding DNA: TGTGCCAGCAGTTACCTAGGACTAGCGGACAGGAGAAACGAGCAGTACTTC.

This chain links TRBV10-3 with TRBJ2-3, with TRBD2 matching over 11 bases. Unmatched junction bases numbered 9, after V lost 7 bases and J lost 3 bases. The CDR3 has 16 residues. The germline gives CDR1 ENHRY, CDR2 SYGVKD. CDR3 protein: CAIKPSASGRTDTQYF. DNA for the CDR3: TGTGCCATCAAACCCTCGGCTAGCGGGAGGACAGATACGCAGTATTTT.

The chain employs TRBV6-2 or TRBV6-3 and TRBJ2-1; D is undetermined. V was clipped by 6 bases and J by 0 bases, with 15 bases between them. From germline, CDR1 is MNHEY and CDR2 SVGEGT. This CDR3 is built from 16 residues. In nucleotides, the CDR3 is TGTGCCAGCAGACCTAGTGACCTCCTCTCCTACAATGAGCAGTTCTTC. This sequence encodes CASRPSDLLSYNEQFF.

This clonotype occurred a few times. This chain connects TRBV7-2 to TRBJ2-5; 9 positions match TRBD2. J gave up 4 bases and V 5 bases, and 8 bases lay outside the gene matches. CDR1 and CDR2 from the germline V gene are SGHTA and FQGNSA. CDR3 length: 15 amino acids. The CDR3 spells CASSPNSGSTETQYF. As DNA, the CDR3 is TGTGCCAGCAGCCCCAATAGCGGGAGTACAGAGACCCAGTACTTC.

The chain joins TRBV29-1 to TRBJ2-7, with D perhaps TRBD1 or TRBD2 (5 bases each). The length of the CDR3 is 15 residues. V was clipped by 5 bases and J by 0 bases, with 17 bases between them. Germline CDR1 reads SQVTM; CDR2 reads ANQGSEA. DNA for the CDR3: TGCAGCGTTTTGGGTCACGAGGGGCTCTCCTACGAGCAGTACTTC. This encodes CSVLGHEGLSYEQYF.

The V gene is TRBV30, the J gene TRBJ2-7; D is possibly TRBD1 (6 bases). CDR1 GTSNPN and CDR2 SVGIG come from the germline V gene (reference sequence). V lost 1 base and J lost 2, with 12 bases in between. The CDR3 has 14 residues. In nucleotides, the CDR3 is TGTGCCTGGAGTGGGTCAGCAGGGGCCTACGAGCAGTACTTC. It encodes CAWSGSAGAYEQYF.

The table lists this clonotype with a few counts. V and J are TRBV7-8 and TRBJ2-1, with D unresolved. The ends were cut back, 0 bases at V and 13 bases at J, with 10 bases in the middle. The CDR3 runs to 12 residues. Per germline, CDR1 SGHVS and CDR2 FQNEAQ. The CDR3 DNA reads as TGTGCCAGCAGCTTAGCGTTCCTCCCTCAGTTCTTC. Encoded protein: CASSLAFLPQFF.

The chain joins TRBV7-2 to TRBJ2-6; D perhaps matches TRBD2 (5 bases). In germline, CDR1 is SGHTA, CDR2 FQGNSA. The CDR3 covers 16 residues. Trimming removed 5 bases from V and 1 base from J, with 12 bases in between. The CDR3 nucleotides read TGTGCCAGCAGCCTTTCGGCGGGTTCTGGGGCCAACGTCCTGACTTTC. It translates to CASSLSAGSGANVLTF. Combining the CDR3 with reference TRBV7-2 and TRBJ2-6 gives the whole variable domain GAGVSQSPSNKVTEKGKDVELRCDPISGHTALYWYRQSLGQGLEFLIYFQGNSAPDKSGLPSDRFSAERTGGSVSTLTIQRTQQEDSAVYLCASSLSAGSGANVLTFGAGSRLTVL.

V is TRBV20-1 and J is TRBJ2-5; D remains ambiguous. Trimming removed 0 bases from V and 1 base from J, with 12 bases in between. Per the germline V gene, CDR1 is DFQATT and CDR2 is SNEGSKA (reference sequence). The CDR3 has 15 amino acids. This chain's CDR3 is CSAREADGSQETQYF. The CDR3, as DNA: TGCAGTGCTAGAGAGGCCGACGGCAGCCAAGAGACCCAGTACTTC.

The rearrangement uses TRBV27 and TRBJ2-1, with 9 bases identical to TRBD2. The junction had 6 bases not matched to a gene; V was cut back by 3 bases and J by 6 bases. From germline, CDR1 is MNHEY and CDR2 SMNVEV (reference sequence). CDR3 length: 15 amino acids. This chain's CDR3 is CASSFAGGPVNEQFF. In DNA form, the CDR3 reads TGTGCCAGCAGTTTCGCGGGAGGGCCTGTCAATGAGCAGTTCTTC.

The J gene is TRBJ2-1, the V gene TRBV18, with 11 positions matching TRBD2. Germline lookup yields CDR1 KGHSH and CDR2 LQKENI. The CDR3 runs 16 residues. V was pared by 3 bases and J by 4 bases, with 5 bases of the junction left unmatched. For the CDR3, the DNA is TGTGCCAGCTCACCCTTAGGGACTAGCGGATACAATGAGCAGTTCTTC. Protein: CASSPLGTSGYNEQFF.

In its sample, this clonotype was seen a few times. This chain uses TRBV5-1 with TRBJ2-4; 7 nucleotides align to TRBD1. The CDR3 runs 14 residues. V lost 5 bases to trimming and J lost 3 bases; unmatched junction nucleotides: 5. From germline, CDR1 is SGHRS and CDR2 YFSETQ. The CDR3, as DNA: TGCGCCAGCAGGACAGGGAAGAACAAAAACATTCAGTACTTC. Protein product: CASRTGKNKNIQYF.